The next 17 T cell receptor beta chains were all read from a single sample in a study of identifying expanded T cells in peripheral blood. Produced via immunoSEQ multiplex PCR; TCRdb's table is partial and in-frame only. Of about 89,000 clones in the sample, 88% were seen once. The material sequenced was blood. The origin of the receptors is a person between 18 and 69 years old in good health.

A few counts support this clone. The chain combines TRBV4-1 with TRBJ1-3, with D possibly matching TRBD1 (5 bases). The CDR3 consists of 14 residues. V was cut by 4 bases and J by 4 bases, with 11 bases left in between. Looked up from germline, CDR1 is MGHRA and CDR2 is YSYEKL. DNA for the CDR3: TGCGCCAGCAGCCGAGGGACGGTGGGAAACACCATATATTTT. This encodes CASSRGTVGNTIYF.

V and J are TRBV9 and TRBJ1-1; possibly TRBD1 for D (6 bases). Per germline, CDR1 SGDLS and CDR2 YYNGEE. This CDR3 comprises 14 residues. Trimming took off 3 bases at V and 1 base at J, with 10 bases between the two ends. CDR3 sequence reads: CASSEDSRNTEAFF. CDR3 coding DNA: TGTGCCAGCAGCGAGGACAGTAGGAACACTGAAGCTTTCTTT.

V gene TRBV7-2 combines with J gene TRBJ2-4, with 8 nucleotides matching TRBD1. This CDR3 has 16 amino acids. V lost 3 bases to trimming and J lost 4 bases; unmatched junction nucleotides: 8. The germline CDR1 and CDR2 sequences are SGHTA and FQGNSA. The CDR3 protein is CASSFGQGLGKNIQYF. In DNA, the CDR3 is TGTGCCAGCAGCTTTGGACAGGGCCTCGGAAAAAACATTCAGTACTTC.

This chain uses TRBV28 with TRBJ1-5; D uncertain. Trimming removed 5 bases at V and 3 bases at J, with 20 bases between. CDR1 and CDR2 (germline): MDHEN, SYDVKM. The CDR3 is 17 amino acids. The CDR3 here is CASSEYQFRIFNQPQHF. CDR3 DNA: TGTGCCAGCAGTGAGTATCAATTCAGAATATTCAATCAGCCCCAGCATTTT.

The genes are TRBV6-1 and TRBJ1-5, with a possible D match to TRBD1 (5 bases). V was clipped by 1 base and J by 4 bases, with 14 bases between them. CDR3 length equals 16 residues. Germline values: CDR1 MNHNS, CDR2 SASEGT. The CDR3 DNA is TGTGCCAGCAGTGAAGAGGAAGGGGCAGGAAATCAGCCCCAGCATTTT. This gives the protein CASSEEEGAGNQPQHF.

This sequence joins TRBV30 and TRBJ1-6, with TRBD1 matching 8 bases. The CDR3 length is 18 residues. Trimming cost V 5 bases and J 7 bases; bases outside gene matches: 19. Looked up from germline, CDR1 is GTSNPN and CDR2 is SVGIG (reference sequence). The CDR3 protein is CAWSTGEWGRLSNSPLHF. The CDR3 DNA reads as TGTGCCTGGTCGACAGGGGAGTGGGGCAGGTTATCAAATTCACCCCTCCACTTT.

Of note for this clone: Relative to the germline gene, one junction end is altered; a read error may explain this. CDR3 DNA: TGCGCCAGCAGCTATGCCGGGACTAGCGGGGGGGCCTCCGACGAGCAGTACTTC. Translation: CASSYAGTSGGASDEQYF. The J gene is TRBJ2-7, the V gene TRBV4-1; 16 nucleotides match TRBD2. From germline, CDR1 is MGHRA and CDR2 YSYEKL. The CDR3 is 18 amino acids.

V is TRBV30 and J is TRBJ2-7; no definite D call. CDR3 length equals 13 residues. Germline loops: CDR1 GTSNPN, CDR2 SVGIG (reference sequence). Trimming took off 3 bases at V and 5 bases at J, with 14 bases between the two ends. CDR3 protein: CAWSDLGLNEQYF. CDR3 sequence (DNA): TGTGCCTGGAGCGACCTCGGGCTCAACGAGCAGTACTTC.

The chain uses TRBV5-1 and TRBJ2-7, with D possibly matching TRBD1 (5 bases). CDR1 is SGHRS, CDR2 YFSETQ, per germline. Trimming took 2 bases from V and 7 from J, leaving 16 bases between them. The CDR3 consists of 14 residues. The CDR3 here is CASSFQFQGGEQYF. The CDR3 coding sequence is TGCGCCAGCAGCTTTCAATTCCAGGGTGGGGAGCAGTACTTC.

This chain connects TRBV7-9 to TRBJ1-1, with a possible D match to TRBD1 (6 bases). The CDR3 totals 15 residues. Per the germline V gene, CDR1 is SEHNR and CDR2 is FQNEAQ (reference sequence). V lost 10 bases and J 4 bases, leaving 22 bases between the germline ends. CDR3 sequence (DNA): TGTGCCATCTTGGGGCAGGGGAGGAGTAGCACTGAAGCTTTCTTT. This sequence encodes CAILGQGRSSTEAFF.

This chain uses TRBV6-4 with TRBJ2-3; D unresolved. Germline V gene data show CDR1 as MRHNA and CDR2 as SNTAGT. CDR3 length: 13 residues. V lost 8 bases and J 0 bases, leaving 9 bases between the germline ends. CDR3 nucleotides: TGTGCCAGCGGGGTCTCTAGCACAGATACGCAGTATTTT. It specifies CASGVSSTDTQYF.

This sequence joins TRBV6-4 and TRBJ2-3; 9 nucleotides line up with TRBD1. The CDR3 is 15 residues long. Germline values: CDR1 MRHNA, CDR2 SNTAGT. V was pared by 2 bases and J by 0 bases, with 0 bases of the junction left unmatched. The CDR3 nucleotides are TGTGCCAGCAGTGACGGGACAGGGAGCACAGATACGCAGTATTTT. Translating it yields CASSDGTGSTDTQYF.

The V and J genes are TRBV5-4 and TRBJ2-7; tentatively, D is TRBD1 (6 bases). V was cut by 0 bases and J by 1 base, with 17 bases left in between. This CDR3 is 17 amino acids long. Germline V lookup: CDR1 SGHNT, CDR2 YYREEE (reference sequence). CDR3 DNA sequence: TGTGCCAGCAGCTTGGACACCGGGACAAGGGGTTCCTACGAGCAGTACTTC. It codes for CASSLDTGTRGSYEQYF.

V gene TRBV18 combines with J gene TRBJ2-7, with 9 bases that match TRBD1. V lost 2 bases and J lost 2; bases outside the gene matches: 1. Germline assignment: CDR1 KGHSH and CDR2 LQKENI. The CDR3 has 14 residues. Here the CDR3 DNA reads TGTGCCAGCTCACCAGGGACAGGGACCTACGAGCAGTACTTC. It translates to CASSPGTGTYEQYF.

The CDR3: CASSQNSYEQYF. The CDR3 region has the DNA TGCGCCAGCAGCCAAAACTCCTACGAGCAGTACTTC. The genes are TRBV5-1 and TRBJ2-7; D unresolved. The CDR3 is 12 amino acids. Trimming removed 4 bases at V and 0 bases at J, with 5 bases between. CDR1 SGHRS and CDR2 YFSETQ come from the germline V gene.

This chain joins TRBV28 and TRBJ2-5, with D perhaps matching TRBD1 (6 bases). Per germline, CDR1 MDHEN and CDR2 SYDVKM. The V and J ends lost 5 bases and 5 bases respectively, with 15 bases between them. The CDR3 contains 14 residues. DNA for the CDR3: TGTGCCAGCAGTGGTGGGGGCACGGAGGAGACCCAGTACTTC. Encoded protein: CASSGGGTEETQYF.

The chain has TRBV18 and TRBJ2-5, with TRBD1 as a possible D gene (6 bases). V gave up 8 bases and J gave up 0 bases, with 10 bases separating them. CDR1 KGHSH and CDR2 LQKENI come from the germline V gene. This CDR3 is built from 13 residues. CDR3: CASHGQYQETQYF. CDR3 DNA: TGTGCCAGCCATGGACAGTACCAAGAGACCCAGTACTTC. Together with reference TRBV18 and TRBJ2-5, the CDR3 gives the full variable domain: NAGVMQNPRHLVRRRGQEARLRCSPMKGHSHVYWYRQLPEEGLKFMVYLQKENIIDESGMPKERFSAEFPKEGPSILRIQQVVRGDSAAYFCASHGQYQETQYFGPGTRLLVL.